What follows is one T cell receptor (beta chain) and its context. Its antigen remains unknown. Germline loops: CDR1 SGDLS, CDR2 YYNGEE. Deletions cut 0 bases from V and 1 base from J, with 12 bases between. The length of the CDR3 is 16 residues. The sample is drawn from a study of cytomegalovirus exposure and HLA in healthy donors. Study observations and caveats: In a later analysis, HLA-associated beta chains showed higher expansion and lower generation probabilities than comparable chains. Per a prior analysis, the majority of TCR beta V segments were productive roughly 90% or roughly 30% of the time. Some TCR beta chains (more than 150 of them) were listed as cytomegalovirus-associated. Reports showed the classifier diagnosing cytomegalovirus status with high specificity and sensitivity.

Primers for the PCR totalled 60 Vbeta and 13 Jbeta. Sequencing was performed with immunoSEQ multiplex PCR; in TCRdb, only in-frame clones are kept and a portion is missing. Seen here are under 55,000 clones, over 60% observed once, and the top ten hold 7% to 10%. The TCR comes from a young man in good health and CMV-seropositive. The V gene is TRBV9, the J gene TRBJ2-3; a weak D match, TRBD2 (6 bases). The sequencing input was PBMCs. This chain's CDR3 is CASSVGGGVGTDTQYF. For the CDR3, the DNA is TGTGCCAGCAGCGTAGGCGGCGGGGTGGGCACAGATACGCAGTATTTT.